Below, one T cell receptor beta chain is given with its context. Antigen specificity is unknown. TCRdb's table, derived via immunoSEQ multiplex PCR, lists solely in-frame clones and lacks some. This sample has some 70,000 clones; 75% to 85% occur once, and the top ten carry approximately 5.4%. The record originates from a study of T cell responses to AZD1222 COVID-19 vaccine. For the study at large: Investigators merged groups given second doses at roughly 4 or roughly 12 weeks. General study results and limits: The donor cohort was predominantly white British with a female majority, and clonal diversity may have been underestimated. At 160-218 and 743-854, vaccine-associated CD4 TCRs were dominant, and they spanned spike. With two AZD1222 doses given, Spike-specific TCR breadth and depth both rose.

Germline CDR1 LGHDT, CDR2 YNNKEL (reference sequence). V was shortened by 3 bases and J by 3 bases, with 3 bases between the two germline ends. This CDR3 region has 12 residues. The sequenced sample was peripheral blood, obtained on day 0 of AZD1222 vaccination. The V call is TRBV3-1 (or the pseudogene TRBV3-2), the J call TRBJ1-3; D remains ambiguous. The TCR sequence derives from an adult in good health. The CDR3 nucleotides read TGTGCCAGCAGCCAGGGTGGAAACACCATATATTTT. It is translated as CASSQGGNTIYF.